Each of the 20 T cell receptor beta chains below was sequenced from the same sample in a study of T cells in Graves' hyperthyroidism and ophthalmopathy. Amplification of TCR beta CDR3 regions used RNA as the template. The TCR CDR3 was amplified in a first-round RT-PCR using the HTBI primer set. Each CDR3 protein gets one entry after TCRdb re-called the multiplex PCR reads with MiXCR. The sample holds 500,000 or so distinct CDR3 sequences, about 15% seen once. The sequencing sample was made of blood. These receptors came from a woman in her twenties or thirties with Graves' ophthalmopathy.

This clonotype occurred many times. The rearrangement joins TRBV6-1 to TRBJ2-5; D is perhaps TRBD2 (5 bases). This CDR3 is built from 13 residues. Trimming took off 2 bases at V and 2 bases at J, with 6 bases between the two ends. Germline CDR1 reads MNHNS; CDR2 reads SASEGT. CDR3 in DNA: TGTGCCAGCAGTGAACCGGGACAAGAGACCCAGTACTTC. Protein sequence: CASSEPGQETQYF.

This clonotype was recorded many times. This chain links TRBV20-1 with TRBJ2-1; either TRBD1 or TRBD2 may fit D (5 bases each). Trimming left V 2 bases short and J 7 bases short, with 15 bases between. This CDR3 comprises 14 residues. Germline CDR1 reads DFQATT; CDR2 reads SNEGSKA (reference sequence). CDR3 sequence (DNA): TGCAGTGCTAGACGGGACCACAGCGTAAATGAGCAGTTCTTC. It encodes CSARRDHSVNEQFF.

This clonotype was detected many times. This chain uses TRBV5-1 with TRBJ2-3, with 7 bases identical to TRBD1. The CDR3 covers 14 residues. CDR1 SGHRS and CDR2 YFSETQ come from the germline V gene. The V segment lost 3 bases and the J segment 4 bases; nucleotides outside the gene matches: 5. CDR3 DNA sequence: TGCGCCAGCAGCTCGGAGACAGGGTCAGATACGCAGTATTTT. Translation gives CASSSETGSDTQYF.

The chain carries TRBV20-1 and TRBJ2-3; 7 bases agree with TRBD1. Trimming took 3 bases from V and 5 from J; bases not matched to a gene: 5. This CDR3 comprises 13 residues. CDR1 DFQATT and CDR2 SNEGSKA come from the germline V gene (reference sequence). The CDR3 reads CSARTGNRDTQYF. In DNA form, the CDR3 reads TGCAGTGCTAGGACAGGGAACCGAGATACGCAGTATTTT.

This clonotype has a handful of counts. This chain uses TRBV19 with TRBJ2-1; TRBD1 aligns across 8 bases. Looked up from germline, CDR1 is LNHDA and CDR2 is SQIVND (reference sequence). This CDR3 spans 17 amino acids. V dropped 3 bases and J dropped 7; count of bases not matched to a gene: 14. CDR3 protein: CASSILSSGTGWNEQFF. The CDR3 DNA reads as TGTGCCAGTAGTATCTTAAGTTCGGGGACAGGATGGAATGAGCAGTTCTTC.

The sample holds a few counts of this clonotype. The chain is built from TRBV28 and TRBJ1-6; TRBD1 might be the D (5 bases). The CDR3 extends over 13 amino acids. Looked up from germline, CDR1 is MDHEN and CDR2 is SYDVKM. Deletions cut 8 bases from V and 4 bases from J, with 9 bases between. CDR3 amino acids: CASYPGYNSPLHF. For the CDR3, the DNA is TGTGCCAGCTACCCAGGGTATAATTCACCCCTCCACTTT. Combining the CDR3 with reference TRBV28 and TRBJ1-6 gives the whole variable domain DVKVTQSSRYLVKRTGEKVFLECVQDMDHENMFWYRQDPGLGLRLIYFSYDVKMKEKGDIPEGYSVSREKKERFSLILESASTNQTSMYLCASYPGYNSPLHFGNGTRLTVT.

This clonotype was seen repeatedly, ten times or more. CDR3 loop: CASSVVGVGAYNEQFF. The CDR3 region has the DNA TGTGCCAGCAGCGTAGTGGGGGTGGGGGCCTACAATGAGCAGTTCTTC. The rearrangement joins TRBV9 to TRBJ2-1; the D gene could be TRBD1 or TRBD2 (5 bases each). Between the trimmed V and J ends, which lost 0 bases and 2 bases, there was a span of 12 bases. The germline gives CDR1 SGDLS, CDR2 YYNGEE. This CDR3 has 16 residues.

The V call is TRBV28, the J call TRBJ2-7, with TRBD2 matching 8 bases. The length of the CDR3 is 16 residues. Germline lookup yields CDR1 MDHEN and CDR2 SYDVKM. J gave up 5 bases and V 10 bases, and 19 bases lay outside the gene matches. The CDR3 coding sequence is TGTGCCACCATCCTTCGGGGGGGGAGTCTTGAAGACGAGCAGTACTTC. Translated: CATILRGGSLEDEQYF.

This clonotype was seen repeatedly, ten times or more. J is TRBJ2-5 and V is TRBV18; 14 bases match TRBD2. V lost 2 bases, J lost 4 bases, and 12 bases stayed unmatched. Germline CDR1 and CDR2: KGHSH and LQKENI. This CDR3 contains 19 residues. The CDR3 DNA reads TGTGCCAGCTCACCAGCCGTCAGACTAGCGGGAGGGAGTACAGAGACCCAGTACTTC. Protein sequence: CASSPAVRLAGGSTETQYF.

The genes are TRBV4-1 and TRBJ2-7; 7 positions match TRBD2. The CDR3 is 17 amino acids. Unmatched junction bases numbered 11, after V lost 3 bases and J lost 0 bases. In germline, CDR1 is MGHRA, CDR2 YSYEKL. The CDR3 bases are TGCGCCAGCAGCCATCGACTTAGCGGGCAGAGCTCCTACGAGCAGTACTTC. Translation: CASSHRLSGQSSYEQYF.

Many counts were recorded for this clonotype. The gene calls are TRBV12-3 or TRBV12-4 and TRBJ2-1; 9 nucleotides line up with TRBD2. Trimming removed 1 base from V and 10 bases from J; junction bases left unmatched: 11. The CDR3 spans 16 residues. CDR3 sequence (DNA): TGTGCCAGCAGTTTAGGTGGGCTAGCGGGATATTGCGAGCAGTTCTTC. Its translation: CASSLGGLAGYCEQFF.

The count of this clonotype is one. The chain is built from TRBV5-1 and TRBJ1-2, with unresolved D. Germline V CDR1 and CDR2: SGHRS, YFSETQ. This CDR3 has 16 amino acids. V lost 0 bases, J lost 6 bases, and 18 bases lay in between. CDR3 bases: TGCGCCAGCAGCTTGGCGTTGGAGGGCACAAAGCATGGCTACACCTTC. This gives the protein CASSLALEGTKHGYTF.

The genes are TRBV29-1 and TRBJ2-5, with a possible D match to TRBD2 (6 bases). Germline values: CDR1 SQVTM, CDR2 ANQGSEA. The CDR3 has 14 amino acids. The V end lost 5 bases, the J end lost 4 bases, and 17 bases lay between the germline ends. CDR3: CSVLGGRRRETQYF. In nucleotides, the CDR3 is TGCAGCGTTCTCGGTGGGAGGAGGCGAGAGACCCAGTACTTC.

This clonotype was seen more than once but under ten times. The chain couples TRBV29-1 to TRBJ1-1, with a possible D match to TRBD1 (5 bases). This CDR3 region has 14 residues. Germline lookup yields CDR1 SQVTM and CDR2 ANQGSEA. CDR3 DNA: TGCAGTGCTCTAGTCTTAGGACAAGGGACTGAAGCTTTCTTT. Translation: CSALVLGQGTEAFF.

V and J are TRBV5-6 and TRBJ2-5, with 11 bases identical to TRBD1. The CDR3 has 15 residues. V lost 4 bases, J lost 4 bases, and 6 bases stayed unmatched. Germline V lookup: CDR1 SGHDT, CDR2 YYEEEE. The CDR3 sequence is CASSLVGTGGETQYF. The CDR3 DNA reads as TGTGCCAGCAGCCTAGTGGGGACAGGGGGAGAGACCCAGTACTTC. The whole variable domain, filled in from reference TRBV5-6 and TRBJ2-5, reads DAGVTQSPTHLIKTRGQQVTLRCSPKSGHDTVSWYQQALGQGPQFIFQYYEEEERQRGNFPDRFSGHQFPNYSSELNVNALLLGDSALYLCASSLVGTGGETQYFGPGTRLLVL.

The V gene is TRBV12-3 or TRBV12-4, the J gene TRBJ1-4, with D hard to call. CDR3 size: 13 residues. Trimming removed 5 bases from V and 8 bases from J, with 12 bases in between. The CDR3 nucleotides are TGTGCCAGCAGTCCCGTTTTTGGAGAAAAACTGTTTTTT. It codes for CASSPVFGEKLFF.

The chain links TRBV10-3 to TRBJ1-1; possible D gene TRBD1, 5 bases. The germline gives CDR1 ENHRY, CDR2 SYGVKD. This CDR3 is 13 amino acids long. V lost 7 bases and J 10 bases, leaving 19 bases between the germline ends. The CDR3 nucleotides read TGTGCCATCACTAATACCGGAGCAGGGAGAGCTTTCTTT. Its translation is CAITNTGAGRAFF.

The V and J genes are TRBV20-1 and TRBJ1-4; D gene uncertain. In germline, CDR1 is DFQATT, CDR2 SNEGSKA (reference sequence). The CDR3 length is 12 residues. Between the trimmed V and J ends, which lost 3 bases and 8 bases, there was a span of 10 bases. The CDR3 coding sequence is TGCAGTGCTAGGAAGGACGTGGAAAAACTGTTTTTT. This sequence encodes CSARKDVEKLFF.

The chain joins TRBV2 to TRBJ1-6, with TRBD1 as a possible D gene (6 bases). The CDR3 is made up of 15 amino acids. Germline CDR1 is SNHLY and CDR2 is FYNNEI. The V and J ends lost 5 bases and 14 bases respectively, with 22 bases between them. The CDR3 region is CASSLKTGASSTLHF. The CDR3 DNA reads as TGTGCCAGCAGTCTAAAGACAGGAGCATCGTCCACCCTCCACTTT.

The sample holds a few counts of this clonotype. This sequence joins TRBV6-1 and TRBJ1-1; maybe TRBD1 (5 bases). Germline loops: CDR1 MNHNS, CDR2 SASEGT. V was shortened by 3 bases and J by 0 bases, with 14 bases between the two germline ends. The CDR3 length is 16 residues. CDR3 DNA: TGTGCCAGCAGTGATAGGGCAGGGCTCATGAACACTGAAGCTTTCTTT. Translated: CASSDRAGLMNTEAFF.